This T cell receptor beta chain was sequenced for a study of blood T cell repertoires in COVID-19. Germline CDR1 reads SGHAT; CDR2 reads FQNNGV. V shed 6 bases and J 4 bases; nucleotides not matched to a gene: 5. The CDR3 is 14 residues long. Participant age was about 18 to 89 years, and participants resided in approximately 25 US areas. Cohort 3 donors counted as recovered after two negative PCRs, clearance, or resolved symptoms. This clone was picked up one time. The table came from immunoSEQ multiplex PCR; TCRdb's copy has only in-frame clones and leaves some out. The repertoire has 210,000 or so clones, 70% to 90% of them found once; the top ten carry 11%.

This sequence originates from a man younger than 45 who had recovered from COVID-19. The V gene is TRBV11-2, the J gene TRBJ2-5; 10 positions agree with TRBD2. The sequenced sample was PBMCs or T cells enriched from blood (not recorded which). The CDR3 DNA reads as TGTGCCAGCAGAGTTTTAGCGGGAGGAGAGACCCAGTACTTC. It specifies CASRVLAGGETQYF.